This paragraph covers one TCR beta chain sequence. Antigen: not known. The data are from a study of T cell responses to AZD1222 COVID-19 vaccine. Study-level findings and limits: At study baseline, merely five or six AZD1222 recipients were seropositive. Two doses of AZD1222 preceded a rise in Spike-specific TCR breadth and depth.

This CDR3 region has 11 residues. Libraries were prepared by immunoSEQ multiplex PCR; TCRdb keeps only in-frame clonotypes and omits some of them. The data contain about 150,000 clones, 85% to 90% of them singletons. The sequencing used peripheral blood, collected 28 days after the second AZD1222 dose. The V call is TRBV21-1, the J call TRBJ1-6. TRBV21-1 is described as a pseudogene. The TCR comes from an adult who received the AZD1222 COVID-19 vaccine. CDR3 region: CASSKVSPLHF. The DNA for the CDR3 is TGTGCCAGCAGCAAAGTGTCACCCCTCCACTTT.